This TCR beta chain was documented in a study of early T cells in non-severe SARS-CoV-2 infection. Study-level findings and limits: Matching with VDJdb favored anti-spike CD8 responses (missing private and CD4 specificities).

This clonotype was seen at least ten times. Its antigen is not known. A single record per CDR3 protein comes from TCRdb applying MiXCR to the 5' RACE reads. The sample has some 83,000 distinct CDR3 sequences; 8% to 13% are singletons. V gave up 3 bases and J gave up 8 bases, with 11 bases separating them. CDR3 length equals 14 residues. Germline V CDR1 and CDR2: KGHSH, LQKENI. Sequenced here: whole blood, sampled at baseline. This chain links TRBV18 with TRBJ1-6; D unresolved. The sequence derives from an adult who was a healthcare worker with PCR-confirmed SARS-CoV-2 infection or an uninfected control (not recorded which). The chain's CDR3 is CASSPTIKDSPLHF. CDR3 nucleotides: TGTGCCAGCTCACCCACAATTAAGGATTCACCCCTCCACTTT.